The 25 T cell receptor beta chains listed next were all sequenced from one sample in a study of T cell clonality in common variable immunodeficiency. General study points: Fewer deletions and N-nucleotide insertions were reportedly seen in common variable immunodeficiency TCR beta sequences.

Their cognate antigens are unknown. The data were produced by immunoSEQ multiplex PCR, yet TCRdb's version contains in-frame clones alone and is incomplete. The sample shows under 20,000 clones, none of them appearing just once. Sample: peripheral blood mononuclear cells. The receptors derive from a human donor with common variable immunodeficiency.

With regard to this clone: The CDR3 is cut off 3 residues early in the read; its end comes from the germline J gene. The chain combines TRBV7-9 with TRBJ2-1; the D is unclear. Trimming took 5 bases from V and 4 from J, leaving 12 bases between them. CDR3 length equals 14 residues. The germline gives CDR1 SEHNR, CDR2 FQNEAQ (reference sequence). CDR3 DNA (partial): TGTGCCAGCAGCAGACTGGATTATTACAATGAG. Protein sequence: CASSRLDYYNE. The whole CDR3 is CASSRLDYYNEQFF.

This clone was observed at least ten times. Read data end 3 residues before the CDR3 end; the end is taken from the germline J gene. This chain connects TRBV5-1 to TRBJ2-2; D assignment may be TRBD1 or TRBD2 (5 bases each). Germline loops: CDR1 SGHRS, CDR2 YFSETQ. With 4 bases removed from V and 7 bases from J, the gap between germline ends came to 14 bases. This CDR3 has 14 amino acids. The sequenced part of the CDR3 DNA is TGCGCCAGCAGCCCCGTAGGGGAGATCGGGGAG. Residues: CASSPVGEIGE. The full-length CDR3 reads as CASSPVGEIGELFF.

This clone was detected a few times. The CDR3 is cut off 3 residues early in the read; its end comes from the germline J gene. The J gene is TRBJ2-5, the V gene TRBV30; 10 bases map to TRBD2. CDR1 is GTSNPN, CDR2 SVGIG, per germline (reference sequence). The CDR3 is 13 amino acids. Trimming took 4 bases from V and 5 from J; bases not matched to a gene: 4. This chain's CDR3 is CAWTSGGGETQYF. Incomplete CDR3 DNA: TGTGCCTGGACTAGCGGGGGCGGTGAGACC.

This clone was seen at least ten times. The sequenced part of the CDR3 DNA is TGCAGTGCTAGAGATGCCAGCGGGTCTGCAGATACG. Residues: CSARDASGSADT. The full CDR3 is CSARDASGSADTQYF. This sequence joins TRBV20-1 and TRBJ2-3, with D perhaps TRBD2 (6 bases). The read falls 3 residues short of the CDR3 end, and the missing part is taken from the germline J gene. In germline, CDR1 is DFQATT, CDR2 SNEGSKA (reference sequence). The CDR3 sequence is 15 residues long. V lost 0 bases and J lost 4, with 14 bases in between.

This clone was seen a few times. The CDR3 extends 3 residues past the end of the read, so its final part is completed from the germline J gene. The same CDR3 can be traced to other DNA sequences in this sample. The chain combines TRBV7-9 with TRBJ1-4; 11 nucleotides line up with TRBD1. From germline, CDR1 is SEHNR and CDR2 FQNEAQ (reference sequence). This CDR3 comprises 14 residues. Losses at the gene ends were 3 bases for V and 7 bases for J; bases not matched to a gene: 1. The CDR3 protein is CASSLGQGGEKLFF. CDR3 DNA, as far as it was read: TGTGCCAGCAGCTTGGGACAGGGGGGTGAAAAA.

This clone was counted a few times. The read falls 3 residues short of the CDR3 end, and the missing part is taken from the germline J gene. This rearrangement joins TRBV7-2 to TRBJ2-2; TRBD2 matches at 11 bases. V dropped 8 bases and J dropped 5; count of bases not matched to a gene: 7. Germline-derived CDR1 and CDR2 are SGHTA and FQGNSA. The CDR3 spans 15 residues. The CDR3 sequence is CASGSGGAGTGELFF. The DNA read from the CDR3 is TGTGCCAGCGGTAGCGGGGGGGCAGGTACCGGGGAG.

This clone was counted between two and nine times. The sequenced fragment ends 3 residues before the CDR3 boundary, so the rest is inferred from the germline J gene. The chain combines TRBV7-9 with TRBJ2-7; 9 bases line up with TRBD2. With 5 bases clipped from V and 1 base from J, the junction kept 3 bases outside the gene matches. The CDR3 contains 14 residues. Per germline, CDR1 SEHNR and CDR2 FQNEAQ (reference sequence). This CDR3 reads CASSLSGSSYEQYF. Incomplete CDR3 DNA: TGTGCCAGCAGCCTTAGCGGGAGTTCCTACGAG. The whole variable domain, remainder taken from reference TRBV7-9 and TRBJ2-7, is DTGVSQNPRHKITKRGQNVTFRCDPISEHNRLYWYRQTLGQGPEFLTYFQNEAQLEKSRLLSDRFSAERPKGSFSTLEIQRTEQGDSAMYLCASSLSGSSYEQYFGPGTRLTVT.

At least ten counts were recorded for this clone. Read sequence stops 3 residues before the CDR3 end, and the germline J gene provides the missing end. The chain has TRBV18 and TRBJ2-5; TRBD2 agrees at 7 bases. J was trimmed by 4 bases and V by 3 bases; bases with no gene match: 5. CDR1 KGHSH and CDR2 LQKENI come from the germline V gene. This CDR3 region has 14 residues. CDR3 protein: CASSPTSSRETQYF. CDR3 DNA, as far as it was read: TGTGCCAGCTCACCGACTAGCAGCCGAGAGACC.

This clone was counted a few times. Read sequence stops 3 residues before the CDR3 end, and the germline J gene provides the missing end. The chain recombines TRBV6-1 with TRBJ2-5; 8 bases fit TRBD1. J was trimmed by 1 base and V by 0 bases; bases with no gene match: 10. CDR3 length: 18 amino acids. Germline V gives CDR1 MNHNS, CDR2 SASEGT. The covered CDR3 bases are TGTGCCAGCAGTGAAGCCCCCCCGACAGGGGTCATCCAAGAGACC. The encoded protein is CASSEAPPTGVIQET. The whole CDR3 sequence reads CASSEAPPTGVIQETQYF.

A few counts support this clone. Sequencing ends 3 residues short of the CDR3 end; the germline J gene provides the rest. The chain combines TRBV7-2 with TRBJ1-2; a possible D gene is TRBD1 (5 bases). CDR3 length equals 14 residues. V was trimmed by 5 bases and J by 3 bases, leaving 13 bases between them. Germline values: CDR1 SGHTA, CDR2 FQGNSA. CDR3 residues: CASSPRGGDYGYTF. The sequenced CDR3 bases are TGTGCCAGCAGCCCCCGGGGGGGGGACTATGGC.

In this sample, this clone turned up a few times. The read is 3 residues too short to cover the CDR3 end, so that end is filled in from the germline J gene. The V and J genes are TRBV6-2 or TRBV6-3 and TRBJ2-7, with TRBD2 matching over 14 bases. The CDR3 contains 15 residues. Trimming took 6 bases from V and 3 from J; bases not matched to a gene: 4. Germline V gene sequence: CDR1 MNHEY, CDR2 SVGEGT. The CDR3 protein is CASSKGLAGGYEQYF. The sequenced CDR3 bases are TGTGCCAGCAGCAAAGGACTAGCGGGAGGCTACGAG.

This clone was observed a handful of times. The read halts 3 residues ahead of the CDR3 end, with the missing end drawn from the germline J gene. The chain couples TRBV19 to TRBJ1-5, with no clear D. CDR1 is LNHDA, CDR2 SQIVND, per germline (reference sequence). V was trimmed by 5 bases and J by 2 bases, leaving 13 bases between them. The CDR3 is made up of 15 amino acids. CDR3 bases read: TGTGCCAGTAGTTACGAGACTGTTGGCAATCAGCCC. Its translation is CASSYETVGNQP. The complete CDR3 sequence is CASSYETVGNQPQHF.

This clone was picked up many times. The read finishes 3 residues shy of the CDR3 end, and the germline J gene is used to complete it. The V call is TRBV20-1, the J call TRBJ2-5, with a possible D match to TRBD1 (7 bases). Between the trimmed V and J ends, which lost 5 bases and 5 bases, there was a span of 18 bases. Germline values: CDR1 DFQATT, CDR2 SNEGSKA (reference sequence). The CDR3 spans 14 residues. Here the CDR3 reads CSALSSTGRETQYF. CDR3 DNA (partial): TGCAGTGCTCTCTCTTCGACAGGGAGGGAGACC.

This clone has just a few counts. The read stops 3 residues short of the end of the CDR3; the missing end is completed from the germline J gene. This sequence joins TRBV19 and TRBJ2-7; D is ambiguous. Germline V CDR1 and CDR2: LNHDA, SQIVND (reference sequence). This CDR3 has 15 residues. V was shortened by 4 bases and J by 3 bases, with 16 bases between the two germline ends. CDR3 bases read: TGTGCCAGTAGTACACGCAGACAAACGGTCTACGAG. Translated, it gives CASSTRRQTVYE. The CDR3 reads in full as CASSTRRQTVYEQYF.

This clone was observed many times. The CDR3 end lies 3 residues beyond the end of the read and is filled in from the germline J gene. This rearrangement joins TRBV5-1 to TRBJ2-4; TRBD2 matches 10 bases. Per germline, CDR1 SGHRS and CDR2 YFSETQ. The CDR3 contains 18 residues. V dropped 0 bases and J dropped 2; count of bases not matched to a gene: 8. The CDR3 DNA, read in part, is TGCGCCAGCAGCTTGGACCTAGCGGGAGACGGGTCCAAAAACATT. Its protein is CASSLDLAGDGSKNI. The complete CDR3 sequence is CASSLDLAGDGSKNIQYF.

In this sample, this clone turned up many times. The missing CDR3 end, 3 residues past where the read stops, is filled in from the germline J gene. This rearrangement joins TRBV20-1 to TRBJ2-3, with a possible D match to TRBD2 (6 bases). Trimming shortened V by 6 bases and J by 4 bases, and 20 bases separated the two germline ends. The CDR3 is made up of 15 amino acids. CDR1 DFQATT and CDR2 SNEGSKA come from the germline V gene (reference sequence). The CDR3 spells CSAPPGLARADTQYF. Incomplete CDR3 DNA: TGCAGTGCCCCCCCGGGGCTAGCGCGTGCAGATACG.

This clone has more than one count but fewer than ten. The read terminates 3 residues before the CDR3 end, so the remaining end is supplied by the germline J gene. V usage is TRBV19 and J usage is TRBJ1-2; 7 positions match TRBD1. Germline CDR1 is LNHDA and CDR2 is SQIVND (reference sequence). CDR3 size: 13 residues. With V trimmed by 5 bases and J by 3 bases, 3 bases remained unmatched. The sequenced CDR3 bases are TGTGCCAGTAGTCAGGGGGGTGACTATGGC. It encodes CASSQGGDYG. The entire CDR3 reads CASSQGGDYGYTF. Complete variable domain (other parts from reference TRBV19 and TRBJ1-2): DGGITQSPKYLFRKEGQNVTLSCEQNLNHDAMYWYRQDPGQGLRLIYYSQIVNDFQKGDIAEGYSVSREKKESFPLTVTSAQKNPTAFYLCASSQGGDYGYTFGSGTRLTVV.

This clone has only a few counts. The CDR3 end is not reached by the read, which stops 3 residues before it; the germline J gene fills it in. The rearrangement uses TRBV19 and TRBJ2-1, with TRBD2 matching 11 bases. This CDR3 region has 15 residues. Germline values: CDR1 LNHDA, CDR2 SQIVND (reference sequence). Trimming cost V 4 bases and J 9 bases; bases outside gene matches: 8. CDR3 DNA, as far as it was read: TGTGCCAGTAGTACACTAGCGGGAGACGTGTTTGAG. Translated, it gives CASSTLAGDVFE. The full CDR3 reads CASSTLAGDVFEQFF.

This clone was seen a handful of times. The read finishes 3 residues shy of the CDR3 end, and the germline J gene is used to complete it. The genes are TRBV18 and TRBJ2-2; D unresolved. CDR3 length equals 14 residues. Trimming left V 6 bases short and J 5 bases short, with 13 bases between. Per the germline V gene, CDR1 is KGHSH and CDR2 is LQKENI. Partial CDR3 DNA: TGTGCCAGCTCGCCAGTGAGAGGTACCGGGGAG. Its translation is CASSPVRGTGE. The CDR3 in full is CASSPVRGTGELFF.

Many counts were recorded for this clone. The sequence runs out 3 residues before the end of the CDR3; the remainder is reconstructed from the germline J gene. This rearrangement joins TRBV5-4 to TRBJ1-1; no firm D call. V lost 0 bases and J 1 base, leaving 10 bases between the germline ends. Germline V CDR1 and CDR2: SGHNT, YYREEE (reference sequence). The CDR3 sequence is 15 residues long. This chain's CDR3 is CASSLAGEGNTEAFF. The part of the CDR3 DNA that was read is TGTGCCAGCAGCTTGGCCGGGGAAGGGAACACTGAA.

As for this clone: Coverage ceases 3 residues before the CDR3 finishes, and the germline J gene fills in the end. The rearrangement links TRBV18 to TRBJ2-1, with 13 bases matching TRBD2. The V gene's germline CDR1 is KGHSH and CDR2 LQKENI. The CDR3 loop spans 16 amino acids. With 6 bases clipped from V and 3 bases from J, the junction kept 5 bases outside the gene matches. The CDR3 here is CASSPGLAGYYNEQFF. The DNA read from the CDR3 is TGTGCCAGCTCGCCGGGACTAGCGGGATACTACAATGAG.

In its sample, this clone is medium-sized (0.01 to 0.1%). The CDR3 bases that were read are TGTGCCAGCAGTCGAACAGGGGGATTCGGCAATCAGCCC. Protein sequence: CASSRTGGFGNQP. The entire CDR3 sequence reads CASSRTGGFGNQPQHF. This rearrangement joins TRBV28 to TRBJ1-5; 8 bases are a match to TRBD1. The read ends 3 residues shy of where the CDR3 ends; the end is completed using the germline J gene. The V gene's germline CDR1 is MDHEN and CDR2 SYDVKM. The CDR3 is made up of 16 amino acids. After removal of 5 bases from V and 2 bases from J, the junction contained 8 bases not matched to a gene.

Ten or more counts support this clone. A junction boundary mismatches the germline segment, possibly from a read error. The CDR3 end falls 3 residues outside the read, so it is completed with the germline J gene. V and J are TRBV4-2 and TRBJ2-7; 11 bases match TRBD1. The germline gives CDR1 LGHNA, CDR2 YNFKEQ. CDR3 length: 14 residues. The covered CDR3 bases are TGCGCCAGCAGCCGGGGACAGGGGGACTACGAG. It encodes CASSRGQGDYE. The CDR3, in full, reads CASSRGQGDYEQYF.

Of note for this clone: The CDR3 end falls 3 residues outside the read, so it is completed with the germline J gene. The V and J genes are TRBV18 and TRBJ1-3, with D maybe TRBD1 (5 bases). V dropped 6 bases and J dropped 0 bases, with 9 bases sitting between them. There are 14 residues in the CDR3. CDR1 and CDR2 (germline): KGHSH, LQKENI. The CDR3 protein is CASSTGGSGNTIYF. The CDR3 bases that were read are TGTGCCAGCTCGACCGGGGGCTCTGGAAACACC. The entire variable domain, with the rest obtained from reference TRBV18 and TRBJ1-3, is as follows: NAGVMQNPRHLVRRRGQEARLRCSPMKGHSHVYWYRQLPEEGLKFMVYLQKENIIDESGMPKERFSAEFPKEGPSILRIQQVVRGDSAAYFCASSTGGSGNTIYFGEGSWLTVV.

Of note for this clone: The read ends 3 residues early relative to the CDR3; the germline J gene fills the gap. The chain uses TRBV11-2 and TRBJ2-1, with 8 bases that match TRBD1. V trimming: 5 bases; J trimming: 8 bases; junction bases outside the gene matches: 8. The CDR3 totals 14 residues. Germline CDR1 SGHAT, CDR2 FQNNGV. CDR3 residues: CASSRQGPRDEQFF. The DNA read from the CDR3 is TGTGCCAGCAGCCGACAGGGGCCGAGGGATGAG.